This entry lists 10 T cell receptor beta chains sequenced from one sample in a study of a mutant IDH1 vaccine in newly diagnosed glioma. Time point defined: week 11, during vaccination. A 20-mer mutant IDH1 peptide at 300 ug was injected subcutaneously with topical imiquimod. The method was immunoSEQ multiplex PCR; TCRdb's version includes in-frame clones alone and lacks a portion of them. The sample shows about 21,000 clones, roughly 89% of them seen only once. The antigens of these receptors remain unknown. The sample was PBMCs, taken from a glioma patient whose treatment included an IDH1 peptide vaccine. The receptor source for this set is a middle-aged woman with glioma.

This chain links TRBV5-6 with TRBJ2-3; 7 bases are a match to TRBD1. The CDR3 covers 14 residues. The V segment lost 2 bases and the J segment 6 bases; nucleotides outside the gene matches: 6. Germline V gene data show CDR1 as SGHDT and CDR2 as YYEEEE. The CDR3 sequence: CASSFGTAADTQYF. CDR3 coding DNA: TGTGCCAGCAGCTTCGGGACAGCGGCGGATACGCAGTATTTT.

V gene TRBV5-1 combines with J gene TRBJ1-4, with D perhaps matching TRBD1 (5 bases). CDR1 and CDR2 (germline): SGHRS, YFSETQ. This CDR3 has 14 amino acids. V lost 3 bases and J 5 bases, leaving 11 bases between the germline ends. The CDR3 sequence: CASSWGVGNEKLFF. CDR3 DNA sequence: TGCGCCAGCAGCTGGGGGGTAGGGAATGAAAAACTGTTTTTT.

In DNA, the CDR3 is TGTGCCAGCAGTGACACGGGGGCATCGGCTGGCTACACCTTC. Its protein is CASSDTGASAGYTF. The genes are TRBV6-4 and TRBJ1-2, with a possible D match to TRBD1 (6 bases). V lost 2 bases, J lost 7 bases, and 14 bases lay in between. Per germline, CDR1 MRHNA and CDR2 SNTAGT. This CDR3 has 14 residues.

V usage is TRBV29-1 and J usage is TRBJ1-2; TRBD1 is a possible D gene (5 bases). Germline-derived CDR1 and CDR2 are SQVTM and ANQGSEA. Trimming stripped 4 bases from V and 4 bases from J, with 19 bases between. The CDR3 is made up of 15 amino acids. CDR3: CSVVGAQPWVYGYTF. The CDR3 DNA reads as TGCAGCGTTGTAGGGGCTCAGCCTTGGGTCTATGGCTACACCTTC.

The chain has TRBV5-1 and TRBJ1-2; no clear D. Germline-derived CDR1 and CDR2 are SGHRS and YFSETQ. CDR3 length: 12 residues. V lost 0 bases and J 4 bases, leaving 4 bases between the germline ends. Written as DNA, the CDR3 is TGCGCCAGCAGCTTGGTCACCTATGGCTACACCTTC. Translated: CASSLVTYGYTF.

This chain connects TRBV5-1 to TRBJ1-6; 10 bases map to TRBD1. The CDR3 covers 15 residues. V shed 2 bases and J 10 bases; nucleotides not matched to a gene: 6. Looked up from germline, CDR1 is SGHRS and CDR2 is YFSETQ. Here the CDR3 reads CASSLGGQGTSPLHF. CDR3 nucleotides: TGCGCCAGCAGCTTAGGGGGACAGGGGACGTCACCCCTCCACTTT.

The CDR3 region has the DNA TGTGCCAGCAACCGGGGGGGTGGCACAGATACGCAGTATTTT. Its protein is CASNRGGGTDTQYF. The V call is TRBV5-6, the J call TRBJ2-3; TRBD2 matches 8 bases. V lost 6 bases and J lost 1; bases outside the gene matches: 4. The CDR3 consists of 14 residues. Germline V gene lookup returns CDR1 SGHDT and CDR2 YYEEEE. The variable domain in full, completed from reference TRBV5-6 and TRBJ2-3, reads DAGVTQSPTHLIKTRGQQVTLRCSPKSGHDTVSWYQQALGQGPQFIFQYYEEEERQRGNFPDRFSGHQFPNYSSELNVNALLLGDSALYLCASNRGGGTDTQYFGPGTRLTVL.

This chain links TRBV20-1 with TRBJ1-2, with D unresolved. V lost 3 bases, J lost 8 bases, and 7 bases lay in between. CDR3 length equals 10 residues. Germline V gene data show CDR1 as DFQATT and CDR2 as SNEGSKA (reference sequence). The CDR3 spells CSASKGGYTF. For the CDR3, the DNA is TGCAGTGCTAGTAAGGGAGGCTACACCTTC.

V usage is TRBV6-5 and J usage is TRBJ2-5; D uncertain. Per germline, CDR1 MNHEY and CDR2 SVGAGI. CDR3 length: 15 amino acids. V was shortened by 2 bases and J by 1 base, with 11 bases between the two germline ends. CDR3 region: CASSYGQAVQETQYF. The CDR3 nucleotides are TGTGCCAGCAGTTACGGCCAGGCAGTCCAAGAGACCCAGTACTTC.

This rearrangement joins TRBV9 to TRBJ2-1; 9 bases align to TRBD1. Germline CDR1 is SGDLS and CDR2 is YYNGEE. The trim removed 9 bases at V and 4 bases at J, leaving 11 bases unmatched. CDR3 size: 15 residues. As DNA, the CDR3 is TGTGCCACGAGCAAGGCGACAGGGGGGTACAATGAGCAGTTCTTC. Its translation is CATSKATGGYNEQFF.